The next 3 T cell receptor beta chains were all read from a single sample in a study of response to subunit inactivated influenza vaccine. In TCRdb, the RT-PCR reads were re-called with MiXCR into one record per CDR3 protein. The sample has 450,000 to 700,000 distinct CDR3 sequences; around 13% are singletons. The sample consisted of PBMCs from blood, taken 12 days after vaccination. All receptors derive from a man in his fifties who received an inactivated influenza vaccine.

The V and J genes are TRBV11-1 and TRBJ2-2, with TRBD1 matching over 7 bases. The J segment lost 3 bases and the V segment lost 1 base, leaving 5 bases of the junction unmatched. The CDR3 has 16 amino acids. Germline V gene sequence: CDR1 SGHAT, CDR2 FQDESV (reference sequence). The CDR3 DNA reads TGTGCCAGCAGCTTAGGTCTACAGGGGCACACCGGGGAGCTGTTTTTT. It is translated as CASSLGLQGHTGELFF.

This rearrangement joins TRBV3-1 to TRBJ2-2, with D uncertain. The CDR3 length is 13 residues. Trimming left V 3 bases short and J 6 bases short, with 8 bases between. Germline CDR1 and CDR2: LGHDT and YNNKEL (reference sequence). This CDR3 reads CASSQAWAGELFF. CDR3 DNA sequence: TGTGCCAGCAGCCAGGCGTGGGCCGGGGAGCTGTTTTTT.

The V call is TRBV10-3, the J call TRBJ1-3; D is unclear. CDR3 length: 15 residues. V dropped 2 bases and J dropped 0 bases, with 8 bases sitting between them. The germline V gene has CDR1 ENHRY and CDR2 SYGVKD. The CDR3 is CAISEMGLSGNTIYF. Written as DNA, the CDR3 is TGTGCCATCAGTGAGATGGGTCTCTCTGGAAACACCATATATTTT.